This record looks at one TCR beta chain sequence and its context. This clone's antigen is unknown. Base qualities are not recorded, but no much larger clone differs from it by a single base. The data are from a study of blood T cell repertoires in COVID-19 (dated by TCRdb to 2020 to 2021). Turning to the overall study: Samples from collaborators originated in the United States, Italy and Spain and spanned both the acute and convalescent phases of COVID-19. A freely available public database, intended as a resource for researchers studying the immune response to SARS-CoV-2, is where the repertoires were released. The dataset comprised deeply sampled blood TCRbeta repertoires from subjects exposed to, actively infected with, or recovered from COVID-19. The sample metadata nearly always contained a de-identified subject ID, COVID-19 status, age in years and sex. Where available, HLA class I and class II types were obtained from metadata supplied by the sample provider rather than from assay-based typing. The samples were drawn from the first 160 participants of the ongoing ImmuneRACE study and from 1,254 subjects provided by 6 global collaborators. The material from the prospective study consisted of cDNA or gDNA derived from T cells, B-cell-depleted T cells, or PBMCs. What the research found in general, with its limitations: Clinical and demographic metadata were provided uncurated, with the amount varying by source and participant.

Including cysteine and phenylalanine, the CDR3 has 16 amino acids. CDR3 DNA is the only sequence kept; it has 48 bases, read in frame from the first base. CDR1 and CDR2 are read off the germline V gene (reference sequence) as GTSNPN and SVGIG. V ends up 3 bases short and J 0 bases short, with an unmatched junction base count of 0. TCRbeta CDR3 regions were amplified from genomic DNA using the immunoSEQ Assay, a bias-controlled multiplex PCR. The published analysis was carried out like this. The number of nucleated cells in each sample was estimated from the amplification of reference gene primers within the assay. Sequence reads were collapsed and filtered to measure the absolute abundance of every unique TCRbeta CDR3 rearrangement. Productive Simpson clonality was computed per sample as the square root of Simpson's diversity index over productive rearrangements. Not all clones reach the TCRdb copy of this immuneACCESS table, which keeps in-frame sequences only. Checked studies attribute under half of the gap to unresolved V genes and leave the rest unexplained. V and J calls and clone size come straight from that table; D and trimming were deduced from the DNA. For this sample there are roughly 210,000 clones; about 88% appear just once. The ten most abundant clones make up 1.5% to 2% of the sample.

Collaborating institutions collected whole blood in K2EDTA tubes following their own protocols. For TCRbeta analysis, collaborator samples were shipped as frozen whole blood, as isolated PBMCs, or as DNA extracted from either sample type. The V and J segments used are TRBV30 and TRBJ2-2, with 14 bases matching TRBD2. The specimen was peripheral blood. The receptor was derived from a man between 65 and 79 years old with acute or convalescent COVID-19. CDR3 protein: CAWRGLAGANTGELFF. The bases read TGTGCCTGGAGGGGACTAGCGGGAGCGAACACCGGGGAGCTGTTTTTT.